This T cell receptor beta chain was documented in a study of shared clonotypes between healthy human individuals. V lost 7 bases, J lost 2 bases, and 4 bases stayed unmatched. CDR1 SQVTM and CDR2 ANQGSEA come from the germline V gene. This CDR3 has 13 residues. This clone has only one observation. CD4+ cell separation produced CD45RA+ naive and CD45RA-negative memory subsets. Clones were read by immunoSEQ multiplex PCR, and TCRdb kept only the in-frame ones, dropping some. The sample lists some 2,000,000 clones; 85% to 95% were seen once. The sample consisted of naive CD4+ T cells sorted from blood. Regarding subset: CD45RA+ positively selected. This clonotype originated in a man in his late teens or twenties in good health. V usage is TRBV29-1 and J usage is TRBJ1-1; TRBD1 agrees at 10 bases. The DNA of the CDR3 is TGCAGCGCGACAGGGGGCCCCAACACTGAAGCTTTCTTT. Residues: CSATGGPNTEAFF.